A selection of T cell receptor beta chains follows, all from one sample in a study of cytomegalovirus exposure and HLA in healthy donors. The data were produced by immunoSEQ multiplex PCR, yet TCRdb's version contains in-frame clones alone and is incomplete. The table has 130,000 to 150,000 clones, about four fifths seen once; the top ten hold roughly 4.3%. The sample taken for sequencing was PBMCs. All receptors come from a woman aged 40-49 years in good health and CMV-seropositive. Each CDR3 is given with its conserved first and last residue. A D gene is named only where the DNA matches it firmly. Only part of the rows carry a size: once, few, many, or a class if the clone is expanded.

j_gene	abundance	d_gene	v_gene	CDR3aa	CDR3nt
TRBJ1-6	NA	NA	TRBV14	CASSYGGISPLHF	TGTGCCAGCAGCTATGGGGGCATTTCACCCCTCCACTTT
TRBJ1-1	NA	NA	TRBV10-3	CAISGTANTEAFF	TGTGCCATCAGTGGGACAGCGAACACTGAAGCTTTCTTT
TRBJ2-1	NA	TRBD2	TRBV25-1	CASSKAGGSYNEQFF	TGTGCCAGCAGTAAGGCGGGGGGCTCCTACAATGAGCAGTTCTTC
TRBJ1-1	NA	TRBD1	TRBV28	CASSLGQGAHEAFF	TGTGCCAGCAGTCTTGGACAGGGGGCCCATGAAGCTTTCTTT
TRBJ1-2	NA	NA	TRBV5-4	CASSAQQGNYGYTF	TGTGCCAGCAGCGCTCAACAGGGTAACTATGGCTACACCTTC
TRBJ2-7	NA	NA	TRBV5-6	CASSLGGIEQYF	TGTGCCAGCAGCTTGGGTGGCATCGAGCAGTACTTC
TRBJ1-1	NA	TRBD1	TRBV6-1	CASNQDRGRAFF	TGTGCCAGCAATCAGGACAGGGGGCGAGCTTTCTTT
TRBJ1-1	NA	NA	TRBV28	CASTTWGRGKKTTEAFF	TGTGCCAGCACTACCTGGGGTAGGGGGAAAAAGACCACTGAAGCTTTCTTT
TRBJ1-2	NA	TRBD1	TRBV7-3	CASSLTGDRGSGYTF	TGTGCCAGCAGCTTAACGGGGGACAGGGGAAGTGGCTACACCTTC
TRBJ2-7	NA	TRBD2	TRBV6-5	CASSYSSGGFYEQYF	TGTGCCAGCAGTTACTCTAGCGGGGGGTTCTACGAGCAGTACTTC
TRBJ2-5	NA	NA	TRBV30	CALVSGVYQETQYF	TGTGCCTTAGTTTCAGGGGTCTATCAAGAGACCCAGTACTTC
TRBJ2-6	NA	TRBD2	TRBV28	CASRTFPGLAANSGANVLTF	TGTGCCAGCAGGACCTTCCCGGGACTAGCGGCAAACTCTGGGGCCAACGTCCTGACTTTC
TRBJ2-1	NA	TRBD1	TRBV18	CASSIFRQGQGNEQFF	TGTGCCAGCTCGATTTTTCGACAGGGACAGGGCAATGAGCAGTTCTTC
TRBJ2-2	NA	NA	TRBV6-5	CASRRTGLNTGELFF	TGTGCCAGCAGAAGAACGGGACTCAACACCGGGGAGCTGTTTTTT
TRBJ2-7	NA	NA	TRBV6-5	CASRLTDTYEQYF	TGTGCCAGCAGACTGACAGACACCTACGAGCAGTACTTC
TRBJ1-5	NA	NA	TRBV6-5	CASSPRQANGPQHF	TGTGCCAGCAGTCCACGACAGGCCAATGGACCCCAGCATTTT
TRBJ2-1	NA	TRBD2	TRBV11-3	CASSLAGGTYNEQFF	TGTGCCAGCAGCTTAGCGGGAGGGACCTACAATGAGCAGTTCTTC
TRBJ2-1	once	TRBD2	TRBV4-2	CASSQTAGGSYNEQFF	TGTGCCAGCAGCCAAACAGCGGGGGGATCCTACAATGAGCAGTTCTTC
TRBJ2-7	once	NA	TRBV6-5	CASTHPGRTYEQYF	TGTGCCAGCACCCACCCTGGCAGAACCTACGAGCAGTACTTC
TRBJ2-3	NA	TRBD2	TRBV27	CASSPLAPGGAYGTDTQYF	TGTGCCAGCAGTCCCCTCGCCCCGGGAGGGGCCTATGGCACAGATACGCAGTATTTT
TRBJ1-4	NA	NA	TRBV6-5	CASSYSSAGQKLFF	TGTGCCAGCAGTTACTCTTCGGCGGGACAAAAACTGTTTTTT
TRBJ1-1	few	NA	TRBV7-9	CASSLAGRRNTEAFF	TGTGCCAGCAGCTTAGCGGGGAGGAGGAACACTGAAGCTTTCTTT
TRBJ1-2	NA	NA	TRBV30	CAWSDRLLVTYGYTF	TGTGCCTGGAGTGATCGCTTACTTGTTACGTATGGCTACACCTTC
TRBJ2-4	NA	TRBD1	TRBV28	CASSPGGMTKNIQYF	TGTGCCAGCAGTCCAGGGGGCATGACCAAAAACATTCAGTACTTC
TRBJ2-7	few	TRBD1	TRBV7-9	CASSPGDRTYEQYF	TGTGCCAGCAGCCCAGGGGACAGAACCTACGAGCAGTACTTC
TRBJ2-6	NA	NA	TRBV19	CASTRGGGHGANVLTF	TGTGCCAGTACCCGGGGTGGGGGACATGGGGCCAACGTCCTGACTTTC
TRBJ1-5	NA	TRBD1	TRBV18	CASSVIRTGGDPNQPQHF	TGTGCCAGCTCCGTTATTCGAACAGGGGGCGACCCGAATCAGCCCCAGCATTTT
TRBJ2-1	NA	NA	TRBV21-1	CASSTRDSHNEQFF	TGTGCCAGCAGCACCCGGGACAGCCACAATGAGCAGTTCTTC
TRBJ2-2	once	TRBD1	TRBV19	CASHRGRLDTGELFF	TGTGCCAGTCACAGGGGGCGGTTGGACACCGGGGAGCTGTTTTTT
TRBJ2-7	NA	NA	TRBV30	CAWSAGLPGYEQYF	TGTGCCTGGAGTGCGGGTTTGCCCGGCTACGAGCAGTACTTC
TRBJ1-2	NA	NA	TRBV7-2	CASSLERAGGNYGYTF	TGTGCCAGCAGCTTAGAGAGGGCGGGAGGTAACTATGGCTACACCTTC
TRBJ2-5	NA	NA	TRBV7-9	CASSPRLGTRETQYF	TGTGCCAGCAGCCCCAGACTAGGAACACGTGAGACCCAGTACTTC
TRBJ2-7	NA	NA	TRBV30	CAWNKRTYEQYF	TGTGCCTGGAATAAGCGGACCTACGAGCAGTACTTC
TRBJ2-4	NA	TRBD1	TRBV5-4	CASSLGQGVAKNIQYF	TGTGCCAGCAGCCTAGGACAGGGGGTAGCCAAAAACATTCAGTACTTC
TRBJ2-1	NA	NA	TRBV4-2	CASSQVSVVTMNEQFF	TGTGCCAGCAGCCAAGTCTCTGTAGTTACGATGAATGAGCAGTTCTTC
TRBJ1-5	NA	NA	TRBV27	CASSPKLYRTDSNQPQHF	TGTGCCAGCAGTCCGAAATTGTATCGGACAGATAGCAATCAGCCCCAGCATTTT
TRBJ1-1	NA	NA	TRBV29-1	CSVVSGKGTEAFF	TGCAGCGTTGTCTCGGGGAAAGGCACTGAAGCTTTCTTT
TRBJ1-1	NA	NA	TRBV9	CASSAGNLNTEAFF	TGTGCCAGCAGCGCAGGAAACTTGAACACTGAAGCTTTCTTT
TRBJ2-7	NA	NA	TRBV5-1	CASSLTGQAGEQYF	TGCGCCAGCAGCCTGACAGGGCAAGCGGGTGAGCAGTACTTC
TRBJ2-1	NA	TRBD2	TRBV13	CASSLEGLAESFNEQFF	TGTGCCAGCAGCTTAGAGGGCCTAGCGGAGTCTTTCAATGAGCAGTTCTTC
TRBJ2-7	NA	TRBD1	TRBV10-3	CAISARDRGRKSYEQYF	TGTGCCATCAGTGCGCGAGACAGGGGAAGAAAGTCTTACGAGCAGTACTTC
TRBJ2-5	few	NA	TRBV14	CASSPRQATGETQYF	TGTGCCAGCAGCCCCCGGCAGGCAACTGGGGAGACCCAGTACTTC
TRBJ1-2	NA	TRBD1	TRBV7-9	CASSLAGQFKDGYTF	TGTGCCAGCAGCTTAGCGGGACAGTTTAAGGATGGCTACACCTTC
TRBJ2-2	NA	NA	TRBV5-6	CASSLERAGELFF	TGTGCCAGCAGCTTGGAAAGAGCCGGGGAGCTGTTTTTT
TRBJ2-2	NA	NA	TRBV5-5	CASSLLAGTGELFF	TGTGCCAGCAGCTTGCTGGCAGGGACCGGGGAGCTGTTTTTT